One and the same sample provided the 21 T cell receptor beta chains below, sequenced in a study of PD-1 blockade in classical Hodgkin lymphoma. TCRdb keeps only in-frame clones here, not all; method: immunoSEQ multiplex PCR. The sample has 12,000 to 15,000 clones, about 82% seen once. All patients relapsed after autologous stem cell transplantation, and brentuximab vedotin exposure varied. The sequencing used peripheral blood mononuclear cells (PBMCs), collected at baseline. All receptors come from a human donor with classical Hodgkin lymphoma.

In its sample, this clone was seen once. The rearrangement uses TRBV28 and TRBJ2-5; 9 nucleotides line up with TRBD1. This CDR3 spans 18 amino acids. Losses at the gene ends were 4 bases for V and 5 bases for J; bases not matched to a gene: 17. Germline CDR1 MDHEN, CDR2 SYDVKM. This CDR3 reads CASSSPRSGTGLGETQYF. The CDR3 DNA reads as TGTGCCAGCAGTTCGCCCAGATCCGGGACAGGGCTTGGTGAGACCCAGTACTTC.

The CDR3 DNA reads as TGTGCCAGCAGTGAGACAGGGGAGGTCTACGAGCAGTACTTC. Encoded protein: CASSETGEVYEQYF. V and J are TRBV6-1 and TRBJ2-7; 8 bases are a match to TRBD1. The CDR3 extends over 14 amino acids. The ends lost 3 bases at V and 3 bases at J; junction bases unmatched: 4. Germline V gene lookup returns CDR1 MNHNS and CDR2 SASEGT.

This clone was counted once. This chain joins TRBV2 and TRBJ2-7; D is unresolved. Per germline, CDR1 SNHLY and CDR2 FYNNEI. This CDR3 spans 12 amino acids. The ends were cut back, 9 bases at V and 4 bases at J, with 13 bases in the middle. The CDR3 loop is CASQRTIYEQYF. CDR3 DNA sequence: TGTGCCAGTCAAAGGACCATTTACGAGCAGTACTTC. Full variable domain (missing parts from reference TRBV2 and TRBJ2-7): EPEVTQTPSHQVTQMGQEVILRCVPISNHLYFYWYRQILGQKVEFLVSFYNNEISEKSEIFDDQFSVERPDGSNFTLKIRSTKLEDSAMYFCASQRTIYEQYFGPGTRLTVT.

The genes are TRBV5-6 and TRBJ2-1; D may be TRBD1 or TRBD2 (5 bases each). V was trimmed by 0 bases and J by 15 bases, leaving 16 bases between them. The CDR3 runs 13 residues. Germline loops: CDR1 SGHDT, CDR2 YYEEEE. CDR3 sequence reads: CASSLENGWDGFF. The CDR3 nucleotides read TGTGCCAGCAGCTTGGAAAATGGATGGGACGGGTTCTTC.

The gene calls are TRBV4-1 and TRBJ1-2; 10 bases line up with TRBD1. CDR3 length: 15 amino acids. The V and J ends lost 2 bases and 6 bases, in that order; junction bases with no gene match: 6. Germline loops: CDR1 MGHRA, CDR2 YSYEKL. CDR3 DNA sequence: TGCGCCAGCAGCCAATATAGCGGGACAGGGGATGGCTACACCTTC. Protein sequence: CASSQYSGTGDGYTF.

The CDR3 bases are TGTGCCAGCAGCTTGGGGGGGCCCAATCAGCCCCAGCATTTT. It translates to CASSLGGPNQPQHF. The chain is built from TRBV5-4 and TRBJ1-5; D possibly corresponds to TRBD1 (6 bases). The V end was cut by 0 bases, the J end by 3 bases, with 7 bases between. Germline V gene lookup returns CDR1 SGHNT and CDR2 YYREEE (reference sequence). The CDR3 sequence is 14 residues long.

The chain has TRBV21-1 and TRBJ2-3; no check of the table's D call, TRBD2, against the DNA was made. TRBV21-1 is assigned pseudogene status. This CDR3 region has 15 residues. CDR3 in DNA: TGTGCCAGCAGCAGGACTACAGTCATGCAAGATACGCAGTATTTT. Translating it yields CASSRTTVMQDTQYF.

V and J are TRBV5-1 and TRBJ2-1; 7 nucleotides agree with TRBD1. The CDR3 sequence is 15 residues long. The germline V gene encodes CDR1 SGHRS and CDR2 YFSETQ. V dropped 4 bases and J dropped 4; count of bases not matched to a gene: 8. The CDR3 coding sequence is TGCGCCAGCAGCACCTCCGGGACAGCTTACAATGAGCAGTTCTTC. Amino acid sequence: CASSTSGTAYNEQFF.

The rearrangement joins TRBV2 to TRBJ2-7; D call uncertain. Germline CDR1 and CDR2: SNHLY and FYNNEI. The V gene lost 4 bases and the J gene lost 3 bases, with 10 bases spanning the gap. CDR3 length: 13 amino acids. DNA for the CDR3: TGTGCCAGCAGTGTTTGGCAGAACTACGAGCAGTACTTC. Its protein is CASSVWQNYEQYF.

The V and J genes are TRBV28 and TRBJ1-1; tentative D call: TRBD1 (5 bases). This CDR3 comprises 13 residues. The V gene lost 5 bases and the J gene lost 8 bases, with 15 bases spanning the gap. The germline V gene has CDR1 MDHEN and CDR2 SYDVKM. The CDR3 spells CASSQDGGIEAFF. The CDR3, as DNA: TGTGCCAGCAGTCAGGACGGGGGGATAGAAGCTTTCTTT.

The rearrangement uses TRBV5-1 and TRBJ1-2; unclear D gene. The CDR3 has 14 amino acids. Germline CDR1 and CDR2: SGHRS and YFSETQ. V gave up 1 base and J gave up 0 bases, with 7 bases separating them. CDR3 region: CASSLSTANYGYTF. DNA for the CDR3: TGCGCCAGCAGCTTGTCTACCGCTAACTATGGCTACACCTTC.

The rearrangement joins TRBV5-1 to TRBJ1-1; tentatively, D is TRBD1 (5 bases). Trimming shortened V by 1 base and J by 1 base, and 11 bases separated the two germline ends. CDR1 is SGHRS, CDR2 YFSETQ, per germline. The CDR3 loop spans 15 amino acids. The DNA of the CDR3 is TGCGCCAGCAGCTTGTACGGGGCGGGGAACACTGAAGCTTTCTTT. This codes for CASSLYGAGNTEAFF.

The V gene is TRBV7-8, the J gene TRBJ1-5; 10 bases align to TRBD1. V dropped 2 bases and J dropped 4; count of bases not matched to a gene: 5. CDR1 and CDR2 (germline): SGHVS, FQNEAQ. The CDR3 runs to 16 residues. DNA of the CDR3: TGTGCCAGCAGCTTAACGGGACAGGGGCTTAATCAGCCCCAGCATTTT. It is translated as CASSLTGQGLNQPQHF.

This clone came up a few times. The rearrangement uses TRBV9 and TRBJ2-5, with 9 bases fitting TRBD1. The germline gives CDR1 SGDLS, CDR2 YYNGEE. Germline trimming cut 2 bases from V and 4 bases from J; bases unmatched to any gene: 6. The CDR3 extends over 15 amino acids. In nucleotides, the CDR3 is TGTGCCAGCAGCGTGCACGCGACAGGGGGAGAGACCCAGTACTTC. It translates to CASSVHATGGETQYF.

V and J are TRBV11-2 and TRBJ2-5; D might be TRBD2 (6 bases). The CDR3 covers 13 residues. Trimming pared 5 bases from V and 1 base from J, leaving 8 bases between. The germline gives CDR1 SGHAT, CDR2 FQNNGV. The CDR3 region has the DNA TGTGCCAGCAGCCGGGACTTCCAAGAGACCCAGTACTTC. It codes for CASSRDFQETQYF.

The chain employs TRBV28 and TRBJ2-1; the D call may be TRBD1 or TRBD2 (5 bases each). The CDR3 runs to 15 residues. Germline V gene sequence: CDR1 MDHEN, CDR2 SYDVKM. The V end lost 3 bases, the J end lost 3 bases, and 12 bases lay between the germline ends. DNA of the CDR3: TGTGCCAGCAGTTTTGCAGGGACCTACTACAATGAGCAGTTCTTC. Translated: CASSFAGTYYNEQFF.

The chain recombines TRBV28 with TRBJ1-5; 11 positions match TRBD1. Per germline, CDR1 MDHEN and CDR2 SYDVKM. The J segment lost 2 bases and the V segment lost 7 bases, leaving 10 bases of the junction unmatched. The CDR3 totals 17 residues. The DNA for the CDR3 is TGTGCCAGCAAGGGGACAGGGGGGGGTCTAGGCAATCAGCCCCAGCATTTT. Its protein product is CASKGTGGGLGNQPQHF.

This clone was found a few times. The chain employs TRBV16 and TRBJ1-2, with 7 bases matching TRBD1. J gave up 10 bases and V 3 bases, and 11 bases lay outside the gene matches. This CDR3 contains 14 residues. Germline V gene lookup returns CDR1 KGHSY and CDR2 FQNENV. The chain's CDR3 is CASSHIGQGGDYTF. Here the CDR3 DNA reads TGTGCCAGCAGCCATATCGGGCAGGGGGGTGACTACACCTTC.

The chain employs TRBV5-5 and TRBJ1-5; tentatively, D is TRBD1 (5 bases). The V end lost 4 bases, the J end lost 4 bases, and 15 bases lay between the germline ends. Germline assignment: CDR1 SGHKS and CDR2 YYEKEE (reference sequence). There are 15 residues in the CDR3. The CDR3 region is CASSPLTGGNQPQHF. The CDR3 region has the DNA TGTGCCAGCAGCCCCCTAACAGGAGGTAATCAGCCCCAGCATTTT.

This clone was counted a few times. The chain uses TRBV27 and TRBJ1-2, with unresolved D. Germline CDR1 MNHEY, CDR2 SMNVEV (reference sequence). Trimming stripped 2 bases from V and 4 bases from J, with 14 bases between. CDR3 length equals 15 residues. The CDR3 here is CASSLSVGLPYGYTF. CDR3 in DNA: TGTGCCAGCAGTTTAAGCGTAGGCCTACCCTATGGCTACACCTTC.

The chain combines TRBV19 with TRBJ1-1; TRBD1 aligns across 7 bases. The CDR3 loop spans 14 amino acids. V shed 4 bases and J 2 bases; nucleotides not matched to a gene: 4. Germline CDR1 is LNHDA and CDR2 is SQIVND (reference sequence). CDR3 region: CASSSDRANTEAFF. For the CDR3, the DNA is TGTGCCAGTAGTAGTGACAGGGCCAACACTGAAGCTTTCTTT.